Sequencing of this T cell receptor (beta chain) was carried out in a study of CD8 T cells in Susac syndrome. The table lists this clonotype with a few counts. When the RNA was reverse transcribed, random hexamers were used with an input of roughly 0.45 to 1 ug. The CDR3 of TCR beta was amplified by immunoSEQ multiplex PCR across 54 Vbeta and 13 Jbeta. MiXCR, applied by TCRdb to the immunoSEQ multiplex PCR reads, yields one record per CDR3 protein. Found here are 150,000 to 200,000 distinct CDR3 sequences, 94% of them singletons; the top ten hold roughly 0.11%. This CDR3 contains 13 residues. The ends lost 6 bases at V and 5 bases at J; junction bases unmatched: 6. The germline gives CDR1 MNHEY, CDR2 SVGEGT. Recently defined diagnostic criteria for definite or probable disease were fulfilled by Susac syndrome patients.

The receptor comes from a human donor with Susac syndrome. The material sequenced was CD4+ T cells from PBMCs. V usage is TRBV6-2 or TRBV6-3 and J usage is TRBJ1-1; 7 bases agree with TRBD1. The CDR3 sequence is CASSKGAGTEAFF. The CDR3 DNA is TGTGCCAGCAGCAAGGGGGCTGGAACTGAAGCTTTCTTT.